This is a list of T cell receptor beta chains from one sample in a study of cytomegalovirus exposure and HLA in healthy donors. Libraries were prepared by immunoSEQ multiplex PCR; TCRdb keeps only in-frame clonotypes and omits some of them. The table has under 200,000 clones, roughly four fifths seen once. Sequencing used PBMCs. Every receptor here comes from a woman aged 45 to 65 in good health and CMV-seronegative. The CDR3 runs from the conserved cysteine through the conserved F or W. A D gene is named only where the DNA matches it firmly. Part of the rows lack a size; the others show once, few, many or a class for expanded clones.

d_gene	abundance	v_gene	j_gene	CDR3aa	CDR3nt
NA	once	TRBV9	TRBJ2-5	CASSVDLQETQYF	TGTGCCAGCAGCGTAGATCTCCAAGAGACCCAGTACTTC
TRBD1	NA	TRBV10-3	TRBJ2-1	CAISDRRQGNEQFF	TGTGCCATCAGTGACCGGAGACAGGGCAATGAGCAGTTCTTC
NA	NA	TRBV9	TRBJ1-2	CASSVAAGGAGYGYTF	TGTGCCAGCAGCGTAGCAGCTGGGGGGGCGGGCTATGGCTACACCTTC
NA	NA	TRBV23-1	TRBJ1-5	CASTSRGNQPQHF	TGCGCCAGCACTTCGAGGGGCAATCAGCCCCAGCATTTT
TRBD1	NA	TRBV7-2	TRBJ2-2	CASRKQGGNTGELFF	TGTGCCAGCAGAAAACAGGGGGGGAACACCGGGGAGCTGTTTTTT
NA	NA	TRBV7-9	TRBJ2-2	CASSLGQGHTGELFF	TGTGCCAGCAGCTTGGGGCAGGGGCACACCGGGGAGCTGTTTTTT
TRBD2	NA	TRBV11-2	TRBJ2-1	CASSLEIGEGNEQFF	TGTGCCAGCAGCTTAGAGATTGGGGAGGGCAATGAGCAGTTCTTC
TRBD2	NA	TRBV30	TRBJ2-7	CAWSLYRTSGSYEQYF	TGTGCCTGGAGTTTATACCGGACTAGCGGGAGTTACGAGCAGTACTTC
TRBD2	few	TRBV7-9	TRBJ2-1	CASSRAGENYNEQFF	TGTGCCAGCAGCCGAGCGGGGGAGAACTACAATGAGCAGTTCTTC
TRBD2	NA	TRBV14	TRBJ2-7	CASSQTSGPREQYF	TGTGCCAGCAGCCAGACTAGCGGCCCTAGGGAGCAGTACTTC
NA	few	TRBV6-1	TRBJ2-3	CAGGTSMEDTQYF	TGTGCCGGGGGGACGTCGATGGAAGATACGCAGTATTTT
NA	NA	TRBV5-6	TRBJ1-2	CASGRGRDAEGYTF	TGTGCCAGCGGGAGGGGAAGGGACGCGGAGGGCTACACCTTC
TRBD1	NA	TRBV7-2	TRBJ2-7	CASSPDRERSYEQYF	TGTGCCAGCAGCCCAGACAGGGAACGATCCTACGAGCAGTACTTC
TRBD2	NA	TRBV2	TRBJ2-7	CASSVLASGGDEQYF	TGTGCCAGCAGTGTCCTGGCTAGCGGGGGGGACGAGCAGTACTTC
TRBD1	NA	TRBV29-1	TRBJ1-1	CSVEVGTGVTEAFF	TGCAGCGTTGAAGTCGGGACAGGGGTTACTGAAGCTTTCTTT
NA	NA	TRBV6-1	TRBJ1-5	CASSRDMDGVQPQHF	TGTGCCAGCAGTCGGGACATGGATGGTGTTCAGCCCCAGCATTTT
TRBD1	NA	TRBV2	TRBJ2-7	CASRQTGDRQYF	TGTGCCAGCAGGCAGACAGGGGATCGGCAGTACTTC
NA	NA	TRBV7-2	TRBJ1-1	CASSLVRENTEAFF	TGTGCCAGCAGCTTAGTGCGGGAAAACACTGAAGCTTTCTTT
NA	NA	TRBV28	TRBJ2-7	CASNPFVPGVDEQYF	TGTGCCAGCAACCCCTTTGTCCCGGGTGTAGACGAGCAGTACTTC
NA	NA	TRBV23-1	TRBJ2-3	CASSQNRGSTDTQYF	TGCGCCAGCAGTCAAAATCGGGGTAGCACAGATACGCAGTATTTT
NA	NA	TRBV28	TRBJ1-2	CASRGLNYGYTF	TGTGCCAGCAGGGGACTGAACTATGGCTACACCTTC
NA	NA	TRBV28	TRBJ2-3	CASSFPGGSADTQYF	TGTGCCAGCAGTTTCCCCGGAGGGAGCGCAGATACGCAGTATTTT
NA	once	TRBV29-1	TRBJ1-1	CSVEQGWTEAFF	TGCAGCGTTGAGCAGGGGTGGACTGAAGCTTTCTTT
TRBD2	NA	TRBV7-6	TRBJ2-7	CASSLGTSANEQYF	TGTGCCAGCAGCTTAGGGACTAGCGCCAACGAGCAGTACTTC
NA	NA	TRBV19	TRBJ2-3	CASSIFALNPDTQYF	TGTGCCAGTAGTATATTCGCACTAAACCCAGATACGCAGTATTTT
TRBD2	NA	TRBV27	TRBJ2-5	CASSFVAGTFGETQYF	TGTGCCAGCAGTTTCGTAGCGGGGACTTTTGGGGAGACCCAGTACTTC
TRBD1	NA	TRBV6-5	TRBJ2-7	CASRLHRGPFYEQYF	TGTGCCAGCAGACTCCACAGGGGCCCCTTCTACGAGCAGTACTTC
NA	NA	TRBV30	TRBJ1-1	CAWDLGGGTEAFF	TGTGCCTGGGACTTGGGGGGGGGCACTGAAGCTTTCTTT
NA	NA	TRBV5-1	TRBJ1-1	CASSKGPAGDTEAFF	TGCGCCAGCAGCAAGGGCCCGGCGGGGGACACTGAAGCTTTCTTT
NA	NA	TRBV6-1	TRBJ2-3	CASSEVTGQADTQYF	TGTGCCAGCAGTGAGGTCACAGGGCAGGCAGATACGCAGTATTTT
TRBD2	NA	TRBV5-1	TRBJ2-7	CASSLASGGTVSYEQYF	TGCGCCAGCAGCTTGGCTAGCGGGGGGACTGTCTCCTACGAGCAGTACTTC
NA	NA	TRBV7-2	TRBJ1-2	CASSPTGNGYTF	TGTGCCAGCAGCCCCACAGGGAATGGCTACACCTTC
NA	many	TRBV28	TRBJ2-7	CASGSGIHEQYF	TGTGCCAGTGGTTCAGGGATCCACGAGCAGTACTTC
TRBD1	NA	TRBV10-3	TRBJ1-2	CAISGTGGITNYGYTF	TGTGCCATCAGCGGGACAGGGGGGATTACTAACTATGGCTACACCTTC
NA	NA	TRBV6-4	TRBJ1-6	CASSGTPTSPLHF	TGTGCCAGCAGTGGGACACCAACTTCACCCCTCCACTTT
NA	few	TRBV11-2	TRBJ2-7	CASSLDVPSSLYEQYF	TGTGCCAGCAGCTTAGATGTCCCTTCCTCCCTATACGAGCAGTACTTC
NA	NA	TRBV5-4	TRBJ2-3	CASSLDYSTDTQYF	TGTGCCAGCAGCTTGGACTATAGCACAGATACGCAGTATTTT
TRBD1	few	TRBV11-1	TRBJ2-7	CASSLPPGTGGPYEQYF	TGTGCCAGCAGCCTACCCCCCGGGACAGGGGGCCCCTACGAGCAGTACTTC
TRBD2	NA	TRBV11-1	TRBJ2-1	CASSFRLAGSPYNEQFF	TGTGCCAGCAGCTTTAGACTAGCGGGCTCACCCTACAATGAGCAGTTCTTC
TRBD2	few	TRBV2	TRBJ2-2	CASGGDWDGGNTGELFF	TGTGCCAGCGGGGGGGACTGGGACGGAGGGAACACCGGGGAGCTGTTTTTT
TRBD1	NA	TRBV5-8	TRBJ2-1	CASSLDRGMPNEQFF	TGTGCCAGCAGCCTGGACAGGGGGATGCCTAATGAGCAGTTCTTC
NA	NA	TRBV7-3	TRBJ2-3	CASSLIGTDTQYF	TGTGCCAGCAGCTTAATCGGCACAGATACGCAGTATTTT
NA	NA	TRBV2	TRBJ2-2	CASTKTVNTPTGELFF	TGTGCCAGCACTAAGACAGTCAATACCCCCACCGGGGAGCTGTTTTTT
TRBD1	few	TRBV27	TRBJ2-1	CASSSQDRGVGNEQFF	TGTGCCAGCAGTTCCCAAGACAGGGGGGTGGGCAATGAGCAGTTCTTC
NA	NA	TRBV4-2	TRBJ2-1	CASSLEVRDSYNEQFF	TGTGCCAGCAGCCTAGAGGTGCGGGACTCCTACAATGAGCAGTTCTTC
NA	NA	TRBV5-4	TRBJ1-2	CASSPEPGYYGYTF	TGTGCCAGCAGCCCAGAACCGGGGTACTATGGCTACACCTTC
TRBD1	NA	TRBV7-3	TRBJ1-1	CASSTQGAREAFF	TGTGCCAGCAGCACGCAGGGGGCGCGTGAAGCTTTCTTT
TRBD1	NA	TRBV7-2	TRBJ2-7	CASSLGGTGAYEQYF	TGTGCCAGCAGCTTAGGGGGGACAGGGGCCTACGAGCAGTACTTC
NA	NA	TRBV7-2	TRBJ2-3	CASSLAPLGTDTQYF	TGTGCCAGCAGCTTAGCCCCACTTGGCACAGATACGCAGTATTTT
NA	few	TRBV20-1	TRBJ1-4	CSARPEGKLFF	TGCAGTGCTCGACCCGAGGGAAAACTGTTTTTT
TRBD2	NA	TRBV7-2	TRBJ2-5	CASTGLAGVETQYF	TGTGCCAGCACTGGACTAGCGGGTGTGGAGACCCAGTACTTC
NA	NA	TRBV19	TRBJ2-1	CASSILGRSFNEQFF	TGTGCCAGTAGTATTCTAGGGAGGAGTTTCAATGAGCAGTTCTTC
NA	NA	TRBV19	TRBJ1-1	CASYRNTEAFF	TGTGCCAGTTACAGGAACACTGAAGCTTTCTTT
NA	once	TRBV13	TRBJ1-4	CASSLARGLGRGTNEKLFF	TGTGCCAGCAGCTTAGCCAGAGGTCTGGGGAGGGGCACTAATGAAAAACTGTTTTTT
NA	NA	TRBV11-2	TRBJ2-7	CASSLDNGARPIYEQYF	TGTGCCAGCAGCTTAGATAATGGAGCGCGTCCCATCTACGAGCAGTACTTC
NA	NA	TRBV9	TRBJ1-5	CASSVGGEGQPQHF	TGTGCCAGCAGCGTAGGGGGGGAAGGTCAGCCCCAGCATTTT
NA	NA	TRBV6-6	TRBJ2-3	CASRERADTQYF	TGTGCCAGCAGGGAGAGGGCAGATACGCAGTATTTT
TRBD2	NA	TRBV9	TRBJ2-5	CASSEEDVAGGQETQYF	TGTGCCAGCAGCGAGGAGGATGTAGCGGGAGGCCAAGAGACCCAGTACTTC
TRBD1	few	TRBV19	TRBJ2-2	CASTTGGTRELFF	TGTGCCAGTACGACAGGGGGCACGAGGGAGCTGTTTTTT